These 13 T cell receptor beta chains were all obtained from the same sample, sequenced in a study of early stage breast cancer tumors. Sequenced by immunoSEQ multiplex PCR; TCRdb stores in-frame clones only, minus some. The sample includes about 11,000 clones, approximately 78% of them seen just once. Sequencing was carried out using breast tumor tissue. These receptors were obtained from a person aged 40 to 50 with breast cancer.

The chain links TRBV30 to TRBJ1-2, with 10 bases identical to TRBD1. CDR3 length: 15 amino acids. Germline lookup yields CDR1 GTSNPN and CDR2 SVGIG (reference sequence). J was trimmed by 2 bases and V by 1 base; bases with no gene match: 4. CDR3 nucleotides: TGTGCCTGGAGTGGGGGGACAGGGGCCAACTATGGCTACACCTTC. This sequence encodes CAWSGGTGANYGYTF.

This clone was seen a single time. The J gene is TRBJ2-7, the V gene TRBV7-2; D may be TRBD1 (6 bases). CDR3 length: 14 residues. V was shortened by 2 bases and J by 5 bases, with 13 bases between the two germline ends. CDR1 SGHTA and CDR2 FQGNSA come from the germline V gene. The CDR3 region has the DNA TGTGCCAGCAGCTTATGGGCAGGGGAGCACGAGCAGTACTTC. Its translation: CASSLWAGEHEQYF.

The chain has TRBV7-2 and TRBJ2-2; the match to TRBD2 covers 13 bases. The junction had 5 bases not matched to a gene; V was cut back by 5 bases and J by 5 bases. Germline V gene sequence: CDR1 SGHTA, CDR2 FQGNSA. The CDR3 has 16 amino acids. The CDR3 nucleotides are TGTGCCAGCAGCCCCGGGACTAGCGGGACGACCGGGGAGCTGTTTTTT. Amino acids: CASSPGTSGTTGELFF.

This clone has a handful of counts. The chain is built from TRBV29-1 and TRBJ1-2; perhaps TRBD1 as D (6 bases). This CDR3 comprises 13 residues. V was clipped by 6 bases and J by 5 bases, with 16 bases between them. The germline gives CDR1 SQVTM, CDR2 ANQGSEA. CDR3 amino acids: CSVEGGGFYGYTF. The DNA for the CDR3 is TGCAGCGTCGAGGGAGGGGGGTTTTATGGCTACACCTTC.

This chain links TRBV7-2 with TRBJ2-1, with 11 positions matching TRBD2. This CDR3 region has 16 residues. Germline V gene data show CDR1 as SGHTA and CDR2 as FQGNSA. With 1 base clipped from V and 9 bases from J, the junction kept 8 bases outside the gene matches. CDR3 in DNA: TGTGCCAGCAGCTTAGTAGCGGGAGGGTTAAATACTGAGCAGTTCTTC. Translating gives CASSLVAGGLNTEQFF.

The rearrangement links TRBV11-1 to TRBJ2-7, with D unclear. Germline V CDR1 and CDR2: SGHAT, FQDESV (reference sequence). Trimming pared 2 bases from V and 0 bases from J, leaving 11 bases between. The length of the CDR3 is 15 residues. The CDR3 sequence is CASSLWTGSSYEQYF. CDR3 coding DNA: TGTGCCAGCAGCTTATGGACGGGCAGCTCCTACGAGCAGTACTTC.

The chain joins TRBV28 to TRBJ1-1, with unresolved D. This CDR3 has 11 residues. The germline gives CDR1 MDHEN, CDR2 SYDVKM. V was shortened by 5 bases and J by 8 bases, with 9 bases between the two germline ends. CDR3 region: CASSLLEEAFF. The CDR3 DNA reads TGTGCCAGCAGTCTCCTAGAAGAAGCTTTCTTT.

This chain links TRBV2 with TRBJ2-7; 13 bases agree with TRBD2. Trimming at V came to 5 bases and at J to 5 bases, leaving 3 bases not matched to a gene. CDR1 SNHLY and CDR2 FYNNEI come from the germline V gene. This CDR3 comprises 14 residues. The CDR3 sequence: CASSSGLAGDEQYF. CDR3 bases: TGTGCCAGCAGTTCCGGACTAGCGGGAGACGAGCAGTACTTC. The full variable domain, in which reference TRBV2 and TRBJ2-7 provide the parts outside the CDR3, is EPEVTQTPSHQVTQMGQEVILRCVPISNHLYFYWYRQILGQKVEFLVSFYNNEISEKSEIFDDQFSVERPDGSNFTLKIRSTKLEDSAMYFCASSSGLAGDEQYFGPGTRLTVT.

This chain uses TRBV9 with TRBJ2-7, with TRBD1 matching 7 bases. Germline values: CDR1 SGDLS, CDR2 YYNGEE. This CDR3 has 15 amino acids. The junction had 7 bases not matched to a gene; V was cut back by 0 bases and J by 4 bases. The CDR3 protein is CASSVGQGLSYEQYF. The CDR3 nucleotides are TGTGCCAGCAGCGTAGGACAGGGTTTAAGTTACGAGCAGTACTTC.

The J gene is TRBJ1-4, the V gene TRBV27, with 8 bases that match TRBD1. Germline-derived CDR1 and CDR2 are MNHEY and SMNVEV (reference sequence). V lost 6 bases and J lost 5; bases outside the gene matches: 11. The CDR3 is made up of 16 amino acids. CDR3 coding DNA: TGTGCCAGCAGACCGACAGGGGCCTCACGCAATGAAAAACTGTTTTTT. Its translation: CASRPTGASRNEKLFF.

This chain uses TRBV29-1 with TRBJ1-2; D is unclear. V dropped 4 bases and J dropped 7 bases, with 10 bases sitting between them. Germline CDR1 reads SQVTM; CDR2 reads ANQGSEA. This CDR3 is 11 amino acids long. The CDR3 DNA reads as TGCAGCGTTGCCCTTCGCTTTGGCTACACCTTC. Translation: CSVALRFGYTF. Filled out from reference TRBV29-1 and TRBJ1-2, the complete variable domain reads SAVISQKPSRDICQRGTSLTIQCQVDSQVTMMFWYRQQPGQSLTLIATANQGSEATYESGFVIDKFPISRPNLTFSTLTVSNMSPEDSSIYLCSVALRFGYTFGSGTRLTVV.

The J gene is TRBJ2-5, the V gene TRBV5-1; 7 bases are shared with TRBD1. Trimming took 4 bases from V and 7 from J; bases not matched to a gene: 7. The CDR3 totals 13 residues. Germline-derived CDR1 and CDR2 are SGHRS and YFSETQ. The CDR3 nucleotides read TGCGCCAGCAGCCTAAACAGGGGCGCGACCCAGTACTTC. Its translation: CASSLNRGATQYF.

The V and J genes are TRBV18 and TRBJ2-3; 9 nucleotides agree with TRBD1. J lost 4 bases, V lost 4 bases, and 0 bases had no gene match. The CDR3 spans 13 residues. Germline CDR1 reads KGHSH; CDR2 reads LQKENI. The CDR3 DNA is TGTGCCAGCTCACGGGACAGGGCAGATACGCAGTATTTT. This translates into CASSRDRADTQYF.